This T cell receptor beta chain was observed in a study of blood T cell repertoires in COVID-19. Overall study: The United States, Italy and Spain supplied acute and convalescent COVID-19 samples.

Sequenced by immunoSEQ multiplex PCR; TCRdb stores in-frame clones only, minus some. This repertoire shows 100,000 to 150,000 clones, more than 65% found once; its top ten account for about 25%. Trimming removed 5 bases from V and 5 bases from J; junction bases left unmatched: 2. Germline V gives CDR1 MNHEY, CDR2 SVGAGI. This CDR3 has 12 residues. The V call is TRBV6-5, the J call TRBJ2-5, with TRBD1 matching 7 bases. Sample: peripheral blood. This receptor was obtained from a human donor in a cohort sampled during active COVID-19. The CDR3 spells CASSRDSETQYF. CDR3 nucleotide sequence: TGTGCCAGCAGTCGGGACAGTGAGACCCAGTACTTC.